This TCR beta chain came from a study of OX40 agonist ivuxolimab in advanced cancers. Study-wide background: Antecedent anti-PD-1, anti-PD-L1 or anti-CTLA-4 therapy was permissible, with around 40% having received some.

Concerning this clone: The junction does not match germline at one end; this may be a read error.

TCRdb's table, derived via immunoSEQ multiplex PCR, lists solely in-frame clones and lacks some. Counted here are roughly 30,000 clones, around 82% occurring once; the ten biggest clones make up roughly 19%. This specimen consisted of CD4+ or CD8+ T cells sorted from blood, obtained in a trial of the OX40 agonist ivuxolimab. The origin of this receptor is an adult with an advanced solid tumor such as melanoma, head and neck, liver or kidney cancer.

CDR3 nucleotide sequence: TGTGCCAGCAGTCCCGGGGATATGCAGTATTTT. Translating it yields CASSPGDMQYF. The genes are TRBV27 and TRBJ2-3; D perhaps matches TRBD2 (5 bases). The CDR3 sequence is 11 residues long. Germline lookup yields CDR1 MNHEY and CDR2 SMNVEV (reference sequence).